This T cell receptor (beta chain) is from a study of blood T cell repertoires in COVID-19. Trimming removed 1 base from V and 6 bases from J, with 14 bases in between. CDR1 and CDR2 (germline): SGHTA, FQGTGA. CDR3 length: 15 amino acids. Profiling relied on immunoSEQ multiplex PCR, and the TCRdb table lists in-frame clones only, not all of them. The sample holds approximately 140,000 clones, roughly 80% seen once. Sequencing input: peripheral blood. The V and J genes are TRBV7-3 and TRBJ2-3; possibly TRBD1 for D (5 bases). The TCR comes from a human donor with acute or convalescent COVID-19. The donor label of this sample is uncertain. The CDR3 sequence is CASSLNGRGRDTQYF. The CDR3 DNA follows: TGTGCCAGCAGCTTAAACGGTAGGGGTCGGGATACGCAGTATTTT.